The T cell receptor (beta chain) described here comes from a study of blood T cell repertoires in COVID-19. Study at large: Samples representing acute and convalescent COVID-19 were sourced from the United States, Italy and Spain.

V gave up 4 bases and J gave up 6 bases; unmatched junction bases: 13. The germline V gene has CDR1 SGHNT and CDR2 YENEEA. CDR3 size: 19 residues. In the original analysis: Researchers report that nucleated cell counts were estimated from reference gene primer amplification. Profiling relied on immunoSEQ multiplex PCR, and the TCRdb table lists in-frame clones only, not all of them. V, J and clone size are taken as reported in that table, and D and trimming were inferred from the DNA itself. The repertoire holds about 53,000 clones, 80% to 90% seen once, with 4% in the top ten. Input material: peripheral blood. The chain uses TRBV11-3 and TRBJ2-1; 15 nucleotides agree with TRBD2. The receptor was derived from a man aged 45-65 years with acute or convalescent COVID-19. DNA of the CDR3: TGTGCCAGCAGCTCCTCCGGGACTAGCGGGAGGTGGGGCGCCAATGAGCAGTTCTTC. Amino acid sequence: CASSSSGTSGRWGANEQFF. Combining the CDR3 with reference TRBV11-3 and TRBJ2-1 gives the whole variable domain EAGVVQSPRYKIIEKKQPVAFWCNPISGHNTLYWYLQNLGQGPELLIRYENEEAVDDSQLPKDRFSAERLKGVDSTLKIQPAELGDSAVYLCASSSSGTSGRWGANEQFFGPGTRLTVL.